This TCR beta chain emerged from a study of beta chain features in type 1 diabetes (dated by TCRdb to 2016 to 2019). For the study in its entirety: Patients and healthy donors did not differ in mean age, gender distribution, total cell number or subset yield. Whereas all 30 or so donors provided naive and central memory subsets, regulatory and stem cell-like memory subsets were isolated from just 8 patients and about 8 healthy donors. The study compared the TCRB repertoires of sorted circulating CD4+ T cell subsets in recently diagnosed type 1 diabetes patients with those in matched healthy donors. A total of 107,917,701 sorted cells were examined across all samples, and a strong correlation was observed between cell number per subset and RNA yield. The study at large found these results: Naive, central memory and regulatory TCRB repertoires appeared to be more similar among patients than among healthy donors. In all four CD4+ subsets, TCRB CDR3 length was moderately but significantly shorter in type 1 diabetes patients. Because cDNA rather than genomic DNA was sequenced, highly expressing activated cells could have been over-represented, although no difference in activation and CD3 levels was found between groups. Shorter templates might be favored by PCR, yet because patient and control samples were amplified and corrected together, any such skew would affect both groups equally. Patients with type 1 diabetes made fewer insertions and deleted more nucleotides at VDJ recombination sites, implying thymic rearrangement abnormalities. Only small numbers of individuals were included in the HLA sub-analyses, which left unresolved whether HLA type had any influence on TCRB rearrangement.

A single peripheral blood draw of about 116 mL on average was collected from each donor into heparinised tubes. A BD FACSAria II and a panel including CD45RO, CCR7, CD25, CD127, CD95 and CD27 were used to sort naive, central memory, regulatory and stem cell-like memory CD4+ T cells. A purity above 98% was achieved for all sorted populations. PBMCs were isolated right away by Lymphoprep density gradient centrifugation and were stained directly, without culture. So that batch effects would be minimized, each experiment stained and sorted samples in pairs, pairing one healthy donor with one patient. This clone turned up a few times. Its antigen is not yet known. No base qualities exist here, and no much larger clone lies one base off it. All of the isolated RNA was reverse transcribed with the High Capacity cDNA Reverse Transcription Kit, so expressed TCRB transcripts were sequenced. Naive, central memory and regulatory T cell samples underwent deep immunoSEQ sequencing, averaging about 3.5 million total reads per sample. Sorted cells were lysed in RLT buffer, and RNA was extracted using DNase-treated RNeasy Micro or Mini kits according to cell number. Each cell subset was processed separately to prevent cross-contamination, with patient and healthy donor samples processed together. The immunoSEQ multiplex PCR was used to amplify TCRB sequences from cDNA, generating 87-bp fragments that spanned the CDR3 region. Amplicons were sequenced on the Illumina HiSeq platform. The study's own analysis went as follows. PCR bias was computationally corrected using synthetic template baselines, reads within Hamming distance 2 were collapsed, and singletons that could not be merged were discarded. Reads were aligned to IMGT to assign V, D and J genes, CDR3 length, and insertions or deletions at six rearrangement sites. Clonotype counts were normalized to sorted cell number within each subset before computing true diversity and Gini coefficients with the tcR R package. The overlap coefficient, calculated on TCRB nucleotide sequences, was used to quantify repertoire sharing. Here the immuneACCESS table is served through TCRdb, limited to in-frame sequences with V and J called. Missing clones are a known gap in these copies; in checked studies unresolved V genes cover under half, and the rest lacks a known reason. That table gives V, J and clone size, and the DNA gave D and trimming. Present in this sample are over 300,000 clones, roughly 8% of which were seen just once. The leading ten clones occupy approximately 0.47% of the sample.

The trim is 1 base for V and 1 base for J, with a gap of 11 bases between the germline ends. Based on the germline V gene, the CDR1 and CDR2 sequences are SGHTA and FQGNSA. CDR3 length: 16 amino acids, cysteine to phenylalanine. This entry keeps only the CDR3 DNA: 48 bases, framed from base 1. This TCR came from a woman aged 18-35 years in good health. Input material: central memory CD4+ T cells from blood. In this chain, TRBV7-2 is recombined with TRBJ1-3; the D gene cannot be resolved reliably. CDR3 protein: CASSLGSSRSGNTIYF. The DNA sequence reads TGTGCCAGCAGCTTAGGCTCTTCTAGGTCTGGAAACACCATATATTTT.